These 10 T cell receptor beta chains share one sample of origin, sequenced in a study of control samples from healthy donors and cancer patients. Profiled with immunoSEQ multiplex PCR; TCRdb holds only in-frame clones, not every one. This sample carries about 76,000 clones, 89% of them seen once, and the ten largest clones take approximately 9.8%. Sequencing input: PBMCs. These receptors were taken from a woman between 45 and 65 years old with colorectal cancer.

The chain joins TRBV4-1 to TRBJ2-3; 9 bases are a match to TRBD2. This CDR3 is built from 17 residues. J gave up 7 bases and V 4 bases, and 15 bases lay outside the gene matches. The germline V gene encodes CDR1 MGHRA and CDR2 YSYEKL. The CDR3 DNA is TGCGCCAGCAGCCCTTTTATGGCTAGCGGGGCGAGAAATACGCAGTATTTT. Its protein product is CASSPFMASGARNTQYF.

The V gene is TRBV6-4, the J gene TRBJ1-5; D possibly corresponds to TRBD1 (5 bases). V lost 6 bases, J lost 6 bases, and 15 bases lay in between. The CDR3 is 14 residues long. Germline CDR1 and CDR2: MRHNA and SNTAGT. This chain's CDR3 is CASRRQLRGQPQHF. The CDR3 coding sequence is TGTGCCAGCAGGAGACAACTTAGGGGTCAGCCCCAGCATTTT.

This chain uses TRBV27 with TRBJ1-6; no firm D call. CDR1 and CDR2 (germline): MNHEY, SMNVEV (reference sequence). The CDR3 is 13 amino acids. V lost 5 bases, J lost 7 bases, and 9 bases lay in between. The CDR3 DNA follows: TGTGCCAGCAGTCCAACGGCAAATTCACCCCTCCACTTT. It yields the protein CASSPTANSPLHF.

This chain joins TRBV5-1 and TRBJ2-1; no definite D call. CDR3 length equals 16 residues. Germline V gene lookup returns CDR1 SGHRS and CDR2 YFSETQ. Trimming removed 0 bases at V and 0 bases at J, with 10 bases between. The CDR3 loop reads CASSLGAVSSYNEQFF. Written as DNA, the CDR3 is TGCGCCAGCAGCTTGGGCGCGGTTAGCTCCTACAATGAGCAGTTCTTC.

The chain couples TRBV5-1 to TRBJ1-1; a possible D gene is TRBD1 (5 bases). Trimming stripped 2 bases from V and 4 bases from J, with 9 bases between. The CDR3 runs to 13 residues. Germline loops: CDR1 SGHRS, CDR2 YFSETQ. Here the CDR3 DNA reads TGCGCCAGCAGCTTCGCGGGGGGCACTGAAGCTTTCTTT. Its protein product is CASSFAGGTEAFF.

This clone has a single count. The CDR3 spells CASSLIGGNSPLHF. CDR3 sequence (DNA): TGCGCCAGCAGCTTGATAGGGGGCAATTCACCCCTCCACTTT. The chain is built from TRBV5-1 and TRBJ1-6; TRBD1 matches at 7 bases. This CDR3 has 14 residues. V gave up 1 base and J gave up 7 bases; unmatched junction bases: 2. Germline lookup yields CDR1 SGHRS and CDR2 YFSETQ.

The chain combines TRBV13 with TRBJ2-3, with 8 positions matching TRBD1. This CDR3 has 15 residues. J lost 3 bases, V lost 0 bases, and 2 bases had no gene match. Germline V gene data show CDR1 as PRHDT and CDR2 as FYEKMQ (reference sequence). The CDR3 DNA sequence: TGTGCCAGCAGCTTAGGGGACAGGGATACAGATACGCAGTATTTT. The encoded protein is CASSLGDRDTDTQYF.

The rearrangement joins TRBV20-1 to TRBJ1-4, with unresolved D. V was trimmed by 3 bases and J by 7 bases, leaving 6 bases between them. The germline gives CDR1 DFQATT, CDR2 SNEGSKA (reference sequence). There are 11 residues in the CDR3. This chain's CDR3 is CSASIIEKLFF. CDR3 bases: TGCAGTGCTAGCATAATTGAAAAACTGTTTTTT.

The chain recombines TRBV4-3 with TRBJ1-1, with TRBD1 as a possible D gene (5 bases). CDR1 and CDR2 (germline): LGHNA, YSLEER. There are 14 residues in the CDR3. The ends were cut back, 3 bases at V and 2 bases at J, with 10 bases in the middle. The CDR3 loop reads CASSHQGFNTEAFF. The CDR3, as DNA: TGCGCCAGCAGCCATCAGGGCTTTAACACTGAAGCTTTCTTT.

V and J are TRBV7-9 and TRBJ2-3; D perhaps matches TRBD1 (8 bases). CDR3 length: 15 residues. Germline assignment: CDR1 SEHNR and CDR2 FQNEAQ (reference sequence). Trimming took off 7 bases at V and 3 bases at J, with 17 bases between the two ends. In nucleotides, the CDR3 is TGTGCCAGCAACCCGGGAGGACAGGGAACAGATACGCAGTATTTT. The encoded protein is CASNPGGQGTDTQYF.